Shown below are 25 T cell receptor beta chains from a single sample sequenced in a study of CD8 T cells in ankylosing spondylitis. Study-wide points: Ankylosing spondylitis blood appeared to carry a characteristic TCR beta motif of eight or nine highly homologous variants.

One entry per CDR3 protein results from TCRdb running MiXCR on the 5' RACE reads. The data contain 450,000 or so distinct CDR3 sequences, approximately 26% of them seen just once; the ten biggest clones take up roughly 0.9%. The antigens for these receptors are not known. Sequencing input: blood, either unsorted or a sorted T cell fraction (not recorded which). Source of these receptors: a male donor with ankylosing spondylitis.

This clonotype has a handful of counts. The chain has TRBV20-1 and TRBJ2-1; 8 nucleotides match TRBD2. The length of the CDR3 is 15 residues. V dropped 6 bases and J dropped 7; count of bases not matched to a gene: 14. Germline assignment: CDR1 DFQATT and CDR2 SNEGSKA (reference sequence). The CDR3 nucleotides are TGCAGTGCAGACCGACTAGCGTCCCAGGGGAATGAGCAGTTCTTC. Its translation: CSADRLASQGNEQFF.

This rearrangement joins TRBV7-9 to TRBJ2-1; D is uncertain. Trimming left V 1 base short and J 6 bases short, with 10 bases between. Germline V gene sequence: CDR1 SEHNR, CDR2 FQNEAQ (reference sequence). This CDR3 contains 14 residues. CDR3 sequence (DNA): TGTGCCAGCAGCTTAGGCGTAGAGATCAATGAGCAGTTCTTC. Amino acid sequence: CASSLGVEINEQFF.

This chain connects TRBV6-2 or TRBV6-3 to TRBJ2-7; possible D gene TRBD1, 5 bases. The germline CDR1 and CDR2 sequences are MNHEY and SVGEGT. This CDR3 region has 13 residues. V lost 4 bases and J lost 4, with 11 bases in between. The CDR3 sequence is CASSSGAPYEQYV. CDR3 DNA: TGTGCCAGCAGTTCTGGGGCACCTTACGAGCAGTACGTC.

This clonotype was counted only a few times. The chain recombines TRBV5-1 with TRBJ2-4, with 15 bases fitting TRBD2. Trimming took 4 bases from V and 0 from J; bases not matched to a gene: 14. Germline CDR1 SGHRS, CDR2 YFSETQ. This CDR3 contains 21 residues. The chain's CDR3 is CASSPGLAGGPTPLAKNIQYF. The CDR3 DNA reads TGCGCCAGCAGCCCTGGACTAGCGGGAGGGCCAACCCCCCTAGCCAAAAACATTCAGTACTTC.

This chain uses TRBV5-1 with TRBJ2-2; possibly TRBD2 for D (6 bases). Per germline, CDR1 SGHRS and CDR2 YFSETQ. The CDR3 spans 15 residues. V dropped 3 bases and J dropped 1 base, with 10 bases sitting between them. The CDR3 spells CASSWSGRNTGELFF. The CDR3 DNA reads as TGCGCCAGCAGCTGGAGCGGGCGGAACACCGGGGAGCTGTTTTTT.

V gene TRBV28 combines with J gene TRBJ2-7, with 11 nucleotides matching TRBD1. This CDR3 comprises 14 residues. With 3 bases clipped from V and 5 bases from J, the junction kept 3 bases outside the gene matches. Germline assignment: CDR1 MDHEN and CDR2 SYDVKM. The CDR3 DNA reads TGTGCCAGCAGTTTGGGACAGGGGGGAGACGAGCAGTACGTC. This translates into CASSLGQGGDEQYV.

The chain combines TRBV3-1 with TRBJ2-1; 8 bases are shared with TRBD2. Germline-derived CDR1 and CDR2 are LGHDT and YNNKEL (reference sequence). With V trimmed by 1 base and J by 2 bases, 4 bases remained unmatched. CDR3 length equals 16 residues. CDR3 amino acids: CASSQVPGLAYNEQFF. CDR3 in DNA: TGTGCCAGCAGCCAAGTCCCGGGACTAGCCTACAATGAGCAGTTCTTC.

The chain employs TRBV4-2 and TRBJ2-3; 10 bases map to TRBD2. The J segment lost 4 bases and the V segment lost 1 base, leaving 5 bases of the junction unmatched. This CDR3 contains 16 residues. From germline, CDR1 is LGHNA and CDR2 YNFKEQ. In nucleotides, the CDR3 is TGTGCCAGCAGCCAAGGGCTAGCGGGAGCTCCAGATACGCAGTATTTT. Its translation is CASSQGLAGAPDTQYF.

The chain is built from TRBV14 and TRBJ2-1; no clear D. Germline V gene data show CDR1 as SGHDN and CDR2 as FVKESK. The ends were cut back, 4 bases at V and 12 bases at J, with 19 bases in the middle. This CDR3 is built from 14 residues. The CDR3 reads CASSPQAPGVGQFF. CDR3 in DNA: TGTGCCAGCAGCCCGCAGGCTCCTGGGGTTGGGCAGTTCTTC.

The rearrangement uses TRBV20-1 and TRBJ2-1; D is perhaps TRBD1 or TRBD2 (5 bases each). Germline lookup yields CDR1 DFQATT and CDR2 SNEGSKA (reference sequence). CDR3 length: 13 amino acids. The V end was cut by 6 bases, the J end by 7 bases, with 16 bases between. The CDR3 DNA is TGCAGTGCCCCTCGGGGCCCGGGAAATGAGCAGTTCTTC. It codes for CSAPRGPGNEQFF.

The CDR3 loop reads CASSLTGVASGGLFSSYNEQFF. The DNA of the CDR3 is TGTGCCAGCAGCTTAACAGGGGTCGCTAGCGGGGGTTTGTTTAGCTCCTACAATGAGCAGTTCTTC. J is TRBJ2-1 and V is TRBV7-3, with 10 bases fitting TRBD2. With 0 bases clipped from V and 0 bases from J, the junction kept 17 bases outside the gene matches. Germline V gene data show CDR1 as SGHTA and CDR2 as FQGTGA. The CDR3 length is 22 residues.

The chain joins TRBV27 to TRBJ2-3; the D gene could be TRBD1 or TRBD2 (5 bases each). Germline V gene lookup returns CDR1 MNHEY and CDR2 SMNVEV (reference sequence). This CDR3 comprises 15 residues. V was shortened by 5 bases and J by 0 bases, with 12 bases between the two germline ends. CDR3: CASSPRGRSTDTQYF. The CDR3 bases are TGTGCCAGCAGTCCCCGGGGCCGTAGCACAGATACGCAGTATTTT.

This sequence joins TRBV20-1 and TRBJ1-2; a weak D match, TRBD1 (6 bases). The ends were cut back, 0 bases at V and 7 bases at J, with 12 bases in the middle. This CDR3 has 13 residues. Germline V CDR1 and CDR2: DFQATT, SNEGSKA (reference sequence). The CDR3 bases are TGCAGTGCTAGAGATGCGGGGGCGCGTGGCTACACCTTC. It translates to CSARDAGARGYTF.

The sample holds one count of this clonotype. The chain is built from TRBV5-6 and TRBJ2-2; 11 nucleotides line up with TRBD1. V shed 7 bases and J 5 bases; nucleotides not matched to a gene: 7. Germline assignment: CDR1 SGHDT and CDR2 YYEEEE. CDR3 length: 15 residues. The CDR3 sequence is CASSYGTGGTGELFF. CDR3 bases: TGTGCCAGCTCCTACGGGACAGGGGGGACCGGGGAGCTGTTTTTT.

The chain joins TRBV12-3 or TRBV12-4 to TRBJ1-1; no reliable D call. The CDR3 covers 16 residues. Trimming left V 6 bases short and J 1 base short, with 18 bases between. The CDR3 protein is CASSPIDGRRNTEAFF. For the CDR3, the DNA is TGTGCCAGCAGCCCGATCGACGGCAGAAGGAACACTGAAGCTTTCTTT.

J is TRBJ1-3 and V is TRBV16; D gene unclear. V lost 0 bases, J lost 4 bases, and 10 bases lay in between. This CDR3 has 15 residues. Germline CDR1 and CDR2: KGHSY and FQNENV. The CDR3: CASSQSTVDGNTIYF. For the CDR3, the DNA is TGTGCCAGCAGCCAATCCACAGTCGACGGAAACACCATATATTTT.

At least ten counts were recorded for this clonotype. The rearrangement links TRBV5-1 to TRBJ2-7; D ambiguous. This CDR3 contains 13 residues. Per germline, CDR1 SGHRS and CDR2 YFSETQ. The V and J ends lost 4 bases and 2 bases respectively, with 10 bases between them. CDR3 sequence reads: CASSVDGTYEQYF. The CDR3 nucleotides are TGCGCCAGCAGCGTGGACGGAACCTACGAGCAGTACTTC.

This chain links TRBV15 with TRBJ2-1; 7 positions agree with TRBD1. This CDR3 region has 16 residues. Losses at the gene ends were 5 bases for V and 2 bases for J; bases not matched to a gene: 9. The germline V gene has CDR1 LNHNV and CDR2 YYDKDF (reference sequence). Written as DNA, the CDR3 is TGTGCCACCAGCGGAAAGACAGGGACGGCCTACAATGAGCAGTTCTTC. Residues: CATSGKTGTAYNEQFF.

The V call is TRBV2, the J call TRBJ2-1; D unresolved. V lost 10 bases to trimming and J lost 7 bases, with 17 bases between them. Germline CDR1 reads SNHLY; CDR2 reads FYNNEI. This CDR3 contains 13 residues. This chain's CDR3 is CATSTDRLNEQFF. CDR3 in DNA: TGTGCCACCAGCACGGACCGATTAAATGAGCAGTTCTTC.

The chain recombines TRBV20-1 with TRBJ1-2; 7 bases align to TRBD1. The CDR3 has 14 amino acids. The germline gives CDR1 DFQATT, CDR2 SNEGSKA (reference sequence). J gave up 6 bases and V 2 bases, and 9 bases lay outside the gene matches. CDR3 sequence: CSARWQGEYDGYTF. CDR3 bases: TGCAGTGCTAGATGGCAGGGGGAGTACGATGGCTACACCTTC.

The rearrangement uses TRBV19 and TRBJ1-2; D not certain. From germline, CDR1 is LNHDA and CDR2 SQIVND (reference sequence). The CDR3 runs 11 residues. Trimming removed 11 bases at V and 3 bases at J, with 10 bases between. DNA for the CDR3: TGTGCCTCCAGAGGTGACTATGGCTACACCTTC. As protein: CASRGDYGYTF.

The V call is TRBV6-1, the J call TRBJ2-3; TRBD2 agrees at 10 bases. The length of the CDR3 is 16 residues. The junction had 13 bases not matched to a gene; V was cut back by 6 bases and J by 7 bases. Germline assignment: CDR1 MNHNS and CDR2 SASEGT. The CDR3 DNA follows: TGTGCCAGCAGCCACACCGGGACTAGCGAGTCGCATACGCAGTATTTT. It codes for CASSHTGTSESHTQYF.

This clonotype came up a few times. V is TRBV20-1 and J is TRBJ1-1; perhaps TRBD1 as D (6 bases). The CDR3 is made up of 15 amino acids. Trimming took off 2 bases at V and 0 bases at J, with 13 bases between the two ends. CDR1 and CDR2 from the germline V gene are DFQATT and SNEGSKA (reference sequence). CDR3 bases: TGCAGTGCTAGACCACAGAGACAGGTGAACACTGAAGCTTTCTTT. This gives the protein CSARPQRQVNTEAFF.

This clonotype was recorded at least ten times. The chain couples TRBV11-2 to TRBJ1-2, with 8 nucleotides matching TRBD1. The CDR3 contains 14 residues. Germline values: CDR1 SGHAT, CDR2 FQNNGV. The trim removed 4 bases at V and 6 bases at J, leaving 7 bases unmatched. The DNA of the CDR3 is TGTGCCAGCAGCTCGGGCAGGGGGCTTCATGGCTACACCTTC. Translating it yields CASSSGRGLHGYTF.

This rearrangement joins TRBV4-2 to TRBJ1-2, with a possible D match to TRBD1 (6 bases). The germline CDR1 and CDR2 sequences are LGHNA and YNFKEQ. The V end was cut by 0 bases, the J end by 2 bases, with 13 bases between. CDR3 length: 16 residues. Here the CDR3 DNA reads TGTGCCAGCAGCCAAGACCCCGCGGGGGGCAACTATGGCTACACCTTC. It codes for CASSQDPAGGNYGYTF.